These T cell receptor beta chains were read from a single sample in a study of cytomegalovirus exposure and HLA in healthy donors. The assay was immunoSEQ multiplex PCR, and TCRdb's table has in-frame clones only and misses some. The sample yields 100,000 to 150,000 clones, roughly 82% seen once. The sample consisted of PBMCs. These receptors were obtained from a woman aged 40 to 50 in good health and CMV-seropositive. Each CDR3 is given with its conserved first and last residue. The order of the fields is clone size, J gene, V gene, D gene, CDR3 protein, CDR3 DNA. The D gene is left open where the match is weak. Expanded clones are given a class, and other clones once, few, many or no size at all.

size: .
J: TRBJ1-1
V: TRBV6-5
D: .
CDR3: CASGRVWNTEAFF
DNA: TGTGCCAGCGGGAGGGTTTGGAACACTGAAGCTTTCTTT

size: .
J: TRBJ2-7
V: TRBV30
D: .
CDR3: CAWRWGVTSYEQYF
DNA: TGTGCCTGGAGGTGGGGCGTGACCTCCTACGAGCAGTACTTC

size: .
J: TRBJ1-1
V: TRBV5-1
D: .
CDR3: CASSLDSEAFF
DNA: TGCGCCAGCAGCCTCGACAGTGAAGCTTTCTTT

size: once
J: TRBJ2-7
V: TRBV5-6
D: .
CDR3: CASSPGFRAYEQYF
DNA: TGTGCCAGCAGCCCCGGGTTCCGGGCCTACGAGCAGTACTTC

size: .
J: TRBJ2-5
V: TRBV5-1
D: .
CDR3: CASSPGVGGPSGETQYF
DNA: TGCGCCAGCAGCCCAGGGGTCGGGGGGCCGTCAGGGGAGACCCAGTACTTC

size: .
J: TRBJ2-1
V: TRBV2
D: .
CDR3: CASSEAGVDPHNEQFF
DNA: TGTGCCAGCAGTGAAGCGGGAGTTGATCCACACAATGAGCAGTTCTTC

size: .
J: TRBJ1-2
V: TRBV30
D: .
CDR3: CALDAGYGYTF
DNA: TGTGCCCTAGACGCCGGCTATGGCTACACCTTC

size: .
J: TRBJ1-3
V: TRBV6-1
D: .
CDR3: CASHEVTRRNTIYF
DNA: TGTGCCAGCCATGAGGTGACCCGTCGAAACACCATATATTTT

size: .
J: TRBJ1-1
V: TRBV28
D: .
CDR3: CASSLVQLNTEAFF
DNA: TGTGCCAGCAGTTTGGTACAGCTGAACACTGAAGCTTTCTTT

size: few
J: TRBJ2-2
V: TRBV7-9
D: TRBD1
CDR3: CASRPGQAVTGELFF
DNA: TGTGCCAGCCGGCCAGGACAGGCGGTCACCGGGGAGCTGTTTTTT

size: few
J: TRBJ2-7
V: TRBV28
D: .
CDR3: CASSLNYEQYF
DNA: TGTGCCAGCAGTTTGAACTACGAGCAGTACTTC

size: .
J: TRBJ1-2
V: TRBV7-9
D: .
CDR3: CASSLEVAGSNYTF
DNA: TGTGCCAGCAGCTTAGAAGTGGCAGGGTCGAACTACACCTTC

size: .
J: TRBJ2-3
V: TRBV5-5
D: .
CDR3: CASIPRGVWTDTQYF
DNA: TGTGCCAGCATACCCCGGGGAGTATGGACAGATACGCAGTATTTT

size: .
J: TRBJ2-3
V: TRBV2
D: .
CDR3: CASSEAAGSADTQYF
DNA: TGTGCCAGCAGTGAAGCCGCGGGTTCAGCGGATACGCAGTATTTT

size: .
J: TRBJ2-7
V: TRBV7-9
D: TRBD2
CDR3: CASSKLAGTVTDEQYF
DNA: TGTGCCAGCAGCAAACTAGCGGGAACCGTGACTGACGAGCAGTACTTC

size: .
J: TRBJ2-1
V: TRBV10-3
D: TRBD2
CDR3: CAIKKGAGREGNEQFF
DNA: TGTGCCATCAAGAAGGGGGCAGGGCGGGAGGGCAACGAGCAGTTCTTC

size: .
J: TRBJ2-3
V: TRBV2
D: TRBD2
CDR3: CASSVRGSGTDTQYF
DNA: TGTGCCAGCAGTGTACGCGGGAGCGGCACAGATACGCAGTATTTT

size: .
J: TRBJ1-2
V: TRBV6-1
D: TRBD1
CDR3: CASSDRGTDRSYTF
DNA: TGTGCCAGCAGTGACAGGGGGACAGACAGGAGCTACACCTTC

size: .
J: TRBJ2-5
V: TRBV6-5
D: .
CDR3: CASKEGRETQYF
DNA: TGTGCCAGCAAGGAAGGGAGGGAGACCCAGTACTTC

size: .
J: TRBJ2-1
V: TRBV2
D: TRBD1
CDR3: CASSEGTGGNEQFF
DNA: TGTGCCAGCAGTGAAGGCACAGGGGGCAATGAGCAGTTCTTC

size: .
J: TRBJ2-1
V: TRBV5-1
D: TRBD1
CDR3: CASSTGQGGFNEQFF
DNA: TGCGCCAGCAGCACAGGACAGGGAGGATTCAATGAGCAGTTCTTC

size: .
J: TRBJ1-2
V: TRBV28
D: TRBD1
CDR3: CASSEPGTGGYGYTF
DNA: TGTGCCAGCAGTGAACCCGGGACAGGAGGCTATGGCTACACCTTC

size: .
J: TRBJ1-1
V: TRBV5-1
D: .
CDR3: CASRPGTGERRDTEAFF
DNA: TGCGCCAGCAGACCGGGGACGGGAGAAAGGAGGGACACTGAAGCTTTCTTT

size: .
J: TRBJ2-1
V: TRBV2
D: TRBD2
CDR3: CASKRTSGNNEQFF
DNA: TGTGCCTCGAAAAGGACTAGCGGTAACAATGAGCAGTTCTTC

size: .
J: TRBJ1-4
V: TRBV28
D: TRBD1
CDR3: CASSLGTGLNEKLFF
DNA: TGTGCCAGCAGCCTTGGGACAGGATTAAATGAAAAACTGTTTTTT

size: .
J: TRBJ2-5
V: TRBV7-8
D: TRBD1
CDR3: CASSLGAGGVTQYF
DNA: TGTGCCAGCAGCTTAGGAGCAGGGGGCGTGACCCAGTACTTC

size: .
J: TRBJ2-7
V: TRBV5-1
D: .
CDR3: CASSSHYEQYF
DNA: TGCGCCAGCAGCTCCCACTACGAGCAGTACTTC

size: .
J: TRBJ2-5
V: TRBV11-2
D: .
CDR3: CASSRGTGFQETQYF
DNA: TGTGCCAGCAGCCGCGGGACGGGCTTCCAAGAGACCCAGTACTTC

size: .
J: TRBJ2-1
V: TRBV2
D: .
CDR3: CASSEISSYNEQFF
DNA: TGTGCCAGCAGTGAGATTAGCTCCTACAATGAGCAGTTCTTC

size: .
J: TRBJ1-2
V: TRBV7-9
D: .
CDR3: CASSLTQGGYTF
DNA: TGTGCCAGCAGCTTAACCCAGGGAGGATACACCTTC

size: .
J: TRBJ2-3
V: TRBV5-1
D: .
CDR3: CASSLGGGADTQYF
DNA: TGCGCCAGCAGCTTGGGGGGGGGCGCAGATACGCAGTATTTT

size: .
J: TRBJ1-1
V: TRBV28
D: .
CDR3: CASSRWGGNAEAFF
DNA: TGTGCCAGCAGTCGATGGGGGGGGAACGCTGAAGCTTTCTTT

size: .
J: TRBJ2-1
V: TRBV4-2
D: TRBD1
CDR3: CASSQNSGTGGYNEQFF
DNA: TGTGCCAGCAGCCAAAACTCCGGGACAGGGGGATACAATGAGCAGTTCTTC

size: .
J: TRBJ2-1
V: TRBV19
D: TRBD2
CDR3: CASSYYGLAASYNEQFF
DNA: TGTGCCAGTAGCTATTACGGACTAGCGGCATCCTACAATGAGCAGTTCTTC

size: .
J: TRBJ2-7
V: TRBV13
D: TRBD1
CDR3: CASSTRPGQGAREQYF
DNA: TGTGCCAGCAGCACACGACCGGGACAGGGGGCGAGAGAGCAGTACTTC

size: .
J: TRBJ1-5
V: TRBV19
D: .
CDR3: CASSSGVPWSNQPQHF
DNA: TGTGCCAGTAGTTCGGGGGTGCCTTGGAGCAATCAGCCCCAGCATTTT

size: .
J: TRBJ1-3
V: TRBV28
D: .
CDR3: CASSLLPLGGTYANTIYF
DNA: TGTGCCAGCAGTTTATTGCCCCTGGGGGGAACTTACGCAAACACCATATATTTT

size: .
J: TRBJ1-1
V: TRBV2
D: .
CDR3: CASSEGFRGRTEAFF
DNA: TGTGCCAGCAGTGAGGGGTTTAGGGGGAGAACTGAAGCTTTCTTT